This passage covers 2 T cell receptor beta chains from one sample sequenced in a study of blood T cell repertoires in COVID-19. Produced via immunoSEQ multiplex PCR; TCRdb's table is partial and in-frame only. The table includes 350,000 to 400,000 clones, approximately 90% detected once. What was sequenced was PBMCs or T cells enriched from blood (not recorded which). The receptors come from a woman between 18 and 30 years old who had recovered from COVID-19.

This sequence joins TRBV30 and TRBJ2-1; a weak D match, TRBD2 (6 bases). Deletions cut 2 bases from V and 7 bases from J, with 12 bases between. The germline CDR1 and CDR2 sequences are GTSNPN and SVGIG (reference sequence). The CDR3 runs to 13 residues. This CDR3 is CAWSIGGANEQFF. CDR3 in DNA: TGTGCCTGGAGTATAGGCGGGGCAAATGAGCAGTTCTTC.

The CDR3 DNA reads as TGTGCCAGCAGTTACGTTGGGTATTCACAGACCTACGAGCAGTACTTC. It encodes CASSYVGYSQTYEQYF. The rearrangement uses TRBV6-6 and TRBJ2-7; D is undetermined. Germline-derived CDR1 and CDR2 are MNHNY and SVGAGI (reference sequence). Trimming took off 2 bases at V and 2 bases at J, with 16 bases between the two ends. The CDR3 has 16 amino acids.